Here is one T cell receptor (beta chain) with its context. Its antigen is unknown. This CDR3 spans 12 amino acids. Germline CDR1 PRHDT, CDR2 FYEKMQ (reference sequence). V dropped 5 bases and J dropped 4 bases, with 6 bases sitting between them. Time point noted: baseline, week 1 (first vaccination visit). The treatment denotes: pre-vaccination baseline after standard-of-care therapy. The data were taken from a study of a mutant IDH1 vaccine in newly diagnosed glioma. Across the study: Patients got radiotherapy, temozolomide, or both beforehand, and most got both.

Study results and caveats: Whatever changes occurred in top peripheral T cell clonotypes seemed unrelated to pseudoprogression. There were vaccine-induced immune responses in roughly 92% of the patients.

Assay: immunoSEQ multiplex PCR; the TCRdb copy retains only in-frame clones and omits some. The sample shows 80,000 to 100,000 clones, 80% of them seen only once. Sequenced material: PBMCs, taken from a glioma patient treated with radiotherapy, temozolomide or both. This rearrangement joins TRBV13 to TRBJ2-1; no clear D gene. The sequence was obtained from a man aged 35-49 years with glioma. CDR3 DNA: TGTGCCAGCAGCCGCCCTTACAATGAGCAGTTCTTC. This sequence encodes CASSRPYNEQFF.